This TCR beta chain came from a study of T cell responses to AZD1222 COVID-19 vaccine. Whole-study findings and limits: Researchers took repertoire samples only after the peak T cell response had come. At 160-218 and 743-854, vaccine-associated CD4 TCRs were dominant, and they spanned spike.

This CDR3 region has 13 residues. CDR1 is LNHDA, CDR2 SQIVND, per germline (reference sequence). V trimming: 6 bases; J trimming: 5 bases; junction bases outside the gene matches: 7. Points on this clone: The antigen remains unidentified.

The data were produced by immunoSEQ multiplex PCR, yet TCRdb's version contains in-frame clones alone and is incomplete. The profile shows roughly 58,000 clones, 75% to 90% of them singletons. The chain uses TRBV19 and TRBJ2-7; TRBD2 aligns across 7 bases. The sequencing used peripheral blood, collected on day 0 of MenACWY control vaccination. The TCR originated in an adult in good health. This chain's CDR3 is CASSLRGVNEQYF. For the CDR3, the DNA is TGTGCCAGTAGCTTACGGGGGGTCAACGAGCAGTACTTC.